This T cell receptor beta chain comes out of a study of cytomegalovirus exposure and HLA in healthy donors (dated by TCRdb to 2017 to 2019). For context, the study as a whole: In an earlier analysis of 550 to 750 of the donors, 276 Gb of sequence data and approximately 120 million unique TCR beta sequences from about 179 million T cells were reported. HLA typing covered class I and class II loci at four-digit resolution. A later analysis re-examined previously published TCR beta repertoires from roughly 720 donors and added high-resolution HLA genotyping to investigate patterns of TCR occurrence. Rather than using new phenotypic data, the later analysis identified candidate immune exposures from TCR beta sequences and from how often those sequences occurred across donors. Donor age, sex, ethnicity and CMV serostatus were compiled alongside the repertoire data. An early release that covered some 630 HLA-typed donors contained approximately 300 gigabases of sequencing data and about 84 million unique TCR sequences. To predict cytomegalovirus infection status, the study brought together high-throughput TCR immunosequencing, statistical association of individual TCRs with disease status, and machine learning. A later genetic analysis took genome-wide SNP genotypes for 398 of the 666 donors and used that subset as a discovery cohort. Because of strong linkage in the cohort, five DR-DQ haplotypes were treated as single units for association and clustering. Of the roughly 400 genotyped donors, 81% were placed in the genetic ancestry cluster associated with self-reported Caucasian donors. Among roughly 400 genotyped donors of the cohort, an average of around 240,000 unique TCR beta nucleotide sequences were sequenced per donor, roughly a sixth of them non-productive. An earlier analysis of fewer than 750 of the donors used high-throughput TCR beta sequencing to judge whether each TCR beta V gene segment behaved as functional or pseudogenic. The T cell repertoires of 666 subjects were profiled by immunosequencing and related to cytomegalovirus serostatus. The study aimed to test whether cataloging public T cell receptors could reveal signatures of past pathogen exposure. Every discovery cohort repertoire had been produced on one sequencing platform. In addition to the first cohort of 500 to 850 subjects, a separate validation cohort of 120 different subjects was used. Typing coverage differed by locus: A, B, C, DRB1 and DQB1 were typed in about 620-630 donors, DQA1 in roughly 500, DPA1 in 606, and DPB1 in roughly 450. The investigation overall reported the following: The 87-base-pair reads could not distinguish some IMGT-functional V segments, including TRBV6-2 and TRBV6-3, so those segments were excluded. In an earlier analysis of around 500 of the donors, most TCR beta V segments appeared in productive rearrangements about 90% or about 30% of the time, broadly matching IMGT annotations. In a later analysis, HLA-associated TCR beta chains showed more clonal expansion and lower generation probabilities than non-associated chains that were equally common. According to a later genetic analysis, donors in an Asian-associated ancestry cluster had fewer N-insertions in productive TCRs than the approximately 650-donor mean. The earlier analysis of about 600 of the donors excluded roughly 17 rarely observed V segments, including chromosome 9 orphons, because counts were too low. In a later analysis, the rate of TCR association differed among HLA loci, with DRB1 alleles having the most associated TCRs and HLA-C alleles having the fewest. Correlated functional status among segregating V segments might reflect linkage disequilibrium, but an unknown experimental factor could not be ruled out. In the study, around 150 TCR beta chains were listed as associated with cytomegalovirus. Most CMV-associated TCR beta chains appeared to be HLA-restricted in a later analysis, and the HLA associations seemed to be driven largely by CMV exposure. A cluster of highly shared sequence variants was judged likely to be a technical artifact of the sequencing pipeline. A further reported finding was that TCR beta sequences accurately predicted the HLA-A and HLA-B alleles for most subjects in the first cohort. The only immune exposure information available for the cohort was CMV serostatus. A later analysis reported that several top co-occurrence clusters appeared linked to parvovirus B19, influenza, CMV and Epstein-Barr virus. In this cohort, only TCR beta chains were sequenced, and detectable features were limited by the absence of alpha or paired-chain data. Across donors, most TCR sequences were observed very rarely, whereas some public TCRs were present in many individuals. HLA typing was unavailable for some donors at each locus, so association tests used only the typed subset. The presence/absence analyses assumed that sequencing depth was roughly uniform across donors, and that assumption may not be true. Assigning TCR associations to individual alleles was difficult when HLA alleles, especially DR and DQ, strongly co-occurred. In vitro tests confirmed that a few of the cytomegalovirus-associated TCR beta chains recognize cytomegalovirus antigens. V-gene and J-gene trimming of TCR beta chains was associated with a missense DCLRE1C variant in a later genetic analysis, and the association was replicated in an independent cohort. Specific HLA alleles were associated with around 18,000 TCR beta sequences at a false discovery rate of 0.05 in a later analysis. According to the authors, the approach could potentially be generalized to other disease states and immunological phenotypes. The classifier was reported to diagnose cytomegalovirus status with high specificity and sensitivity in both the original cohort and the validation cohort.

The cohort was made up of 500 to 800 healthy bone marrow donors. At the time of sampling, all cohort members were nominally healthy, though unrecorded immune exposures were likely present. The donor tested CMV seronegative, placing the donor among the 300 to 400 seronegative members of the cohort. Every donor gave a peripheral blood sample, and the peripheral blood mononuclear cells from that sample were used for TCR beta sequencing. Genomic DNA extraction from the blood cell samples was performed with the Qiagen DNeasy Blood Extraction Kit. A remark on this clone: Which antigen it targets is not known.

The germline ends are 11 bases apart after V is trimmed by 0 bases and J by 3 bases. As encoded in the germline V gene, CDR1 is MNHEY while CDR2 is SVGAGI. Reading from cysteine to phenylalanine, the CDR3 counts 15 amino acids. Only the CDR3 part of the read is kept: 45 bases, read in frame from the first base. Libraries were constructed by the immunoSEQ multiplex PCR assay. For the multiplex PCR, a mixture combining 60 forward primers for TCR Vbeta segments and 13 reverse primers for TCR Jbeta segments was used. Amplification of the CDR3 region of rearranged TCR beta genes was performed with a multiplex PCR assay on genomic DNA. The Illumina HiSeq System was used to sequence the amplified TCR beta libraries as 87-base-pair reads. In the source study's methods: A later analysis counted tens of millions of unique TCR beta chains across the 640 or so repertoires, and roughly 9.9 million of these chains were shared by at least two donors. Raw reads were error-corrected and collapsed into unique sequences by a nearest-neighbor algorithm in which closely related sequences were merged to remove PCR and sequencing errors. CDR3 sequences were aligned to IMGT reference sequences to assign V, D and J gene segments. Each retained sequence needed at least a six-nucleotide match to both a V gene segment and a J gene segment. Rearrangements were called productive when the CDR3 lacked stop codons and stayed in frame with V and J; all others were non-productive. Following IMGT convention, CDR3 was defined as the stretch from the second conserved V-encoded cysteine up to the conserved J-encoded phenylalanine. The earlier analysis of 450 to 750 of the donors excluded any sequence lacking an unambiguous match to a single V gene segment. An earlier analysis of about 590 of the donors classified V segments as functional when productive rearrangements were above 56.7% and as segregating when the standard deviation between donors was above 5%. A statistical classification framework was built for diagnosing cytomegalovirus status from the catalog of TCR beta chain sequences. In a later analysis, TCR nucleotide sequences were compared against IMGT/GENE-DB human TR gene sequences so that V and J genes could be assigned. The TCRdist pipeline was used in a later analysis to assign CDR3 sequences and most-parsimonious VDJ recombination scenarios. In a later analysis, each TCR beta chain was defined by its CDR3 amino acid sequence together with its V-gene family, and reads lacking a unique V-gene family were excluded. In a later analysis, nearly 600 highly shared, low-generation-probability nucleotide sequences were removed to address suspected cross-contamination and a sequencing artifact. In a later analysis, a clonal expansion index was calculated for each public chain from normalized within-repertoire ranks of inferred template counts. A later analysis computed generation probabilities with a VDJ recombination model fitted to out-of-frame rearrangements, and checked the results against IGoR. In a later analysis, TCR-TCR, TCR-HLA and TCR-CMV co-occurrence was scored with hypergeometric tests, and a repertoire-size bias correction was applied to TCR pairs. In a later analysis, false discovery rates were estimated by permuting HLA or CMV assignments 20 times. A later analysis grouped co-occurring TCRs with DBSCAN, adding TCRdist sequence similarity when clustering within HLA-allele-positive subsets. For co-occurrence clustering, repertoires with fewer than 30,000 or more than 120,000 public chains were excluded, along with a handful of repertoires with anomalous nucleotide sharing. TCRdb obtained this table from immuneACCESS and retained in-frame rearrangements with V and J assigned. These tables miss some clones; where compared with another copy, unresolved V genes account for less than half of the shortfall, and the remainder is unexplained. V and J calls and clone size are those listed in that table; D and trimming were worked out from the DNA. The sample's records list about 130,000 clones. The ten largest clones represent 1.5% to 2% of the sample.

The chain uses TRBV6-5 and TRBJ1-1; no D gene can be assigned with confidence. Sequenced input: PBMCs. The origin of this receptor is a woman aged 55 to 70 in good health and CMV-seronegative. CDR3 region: CASSYSRRWDTEAFF. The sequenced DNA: TGTGCCAGCAGTTACTCGAGGAGGTGGGACACTGAAGCTTTCTTT.